A selection of T cell receptor beta chains follows, all from one sample in a study of graft-versus-host responses after intestinal transplantation. For these TCRs, the target antigens are not known. The table came from immunoSEQ multiplex PCR; TCRdb's copy has only in-frame clones and leaves some out. The table has about 120,000 clones, roughly 91% seen once; the top ten hold over 0.1%. The starting material was unstimulated CD4+ T cells sorted from spleen or lymph node cells, obtained before intestinal transplant. The receptors originated from a human donor who received an intestinal transplant. The CDR3 runs from the conserved cysteine through the conserved F or W. Each record gives: D gene, clone size, J gene, V gene, CDR3 DNA, CDR3 protein. The D gene is left open where the match is weak. The listing skips clone size in some rows; elsewhere it reads once, few, many or a size class.

TRBD2 | . | TRBJ2-3 | TRBV28 | TGTGCCAGCAGTTTATGGGGGACTAGCGGGAGGGCAGATACGCAGTATTTT | CASSLWGTSGRADTQYF
. | . | TRBJ1-2 | TRBV6-5 | TGTGCCAGCAGTTACTCGGGGAGTAGCTATGGCTACACCTTC | CASSYSGSSYGYTF
TRBD2 | . | TRBJ2-7 | TRBV28 | TGTGCCAGCAGTCCACGGGGGGAACAGTTTAGCTACGAGCAGTACTTC | CASSPRGEQFSYEQYF
. | . | TRBJ1-1 | TRBV11-2 | TGTGCCAGCAGCTCACCGACAGGCATGAACACTGAAGCTTTCTTT | CASSSPTGMNTEAFF
TRBD1 | . | TRBJ2-7 | TRBV5-1 | TGCGCCAGCCAAAACGGGACAGGGATCTACGAGCAGTACTTC | CASQNGTGIYEQYF
TRBD2 | . | TRBJ2-5 | TRBV6-4 | TGTGCCAGCAGTGAAACGGCGGGGGGGGAGACCCAGTACTTC | CASSETAGGETQYF
TRBD2 | . | TRBJ2-5 | TRBV28 | TGTGCCAGCAGTCCCCCCATGGGGAGGGCCACGCGGCAAGAGACCCAGTACTTC | CASSPPMGRATRQETQYF
. | . | TRBJ2-2 | TRBV28 | TGTGCCAGCAGTTTTGGTAGGGAAGCCGGGGAGCTGTTTTTT | CASSFGREAGELFF
TRBD1 | . | TRBJ1-3 | TRBV27 | TGTGCCAGCAGTGCTACCGGGACAGTGCTCTCTGGAAACACCATATATTTT | CASSATGTVLSGNTIYF
. | . | TRBJ2-5 | TRBV5-1 | TGCGCCAGCAGCTTCGGCGGGCAAGAGACCCAGTACTTC | CASSFGGQETQYF
. | . | TRBJ2-1 | TRBV18 | TGTGCCAGCTCACTACATCGGGGAACCAACAATGAGCAGTTCTTC | CASSLHRGTNNEQFF
. | . | TRBJ2-5 | TRBV28 | TGTGCCAGCAGCTCAGGGAGCCAAGAGACCCAGTACTTC | CASSSGSQETQYF
TRBD2 | . | TRBJ2-1 | TRBV7-6 | TGTGCCAGCAGCAACAAACTAGCGGGAGGAACCTACAATGAGCAGTTCTTC | CASSNKLAGGTYNEQFF
. | . | TRBJ1-5 | TRBV6-5 | TGTGCCAGCAGTTACCGTGGGGGGAACAATCAGCCCCAGCATTTT | CASSYRGGNNQPQHF
TRBD1 | few | TRBJ2-7 | TRBV10-1 | TGCGCCACCCCCGGGACAGGGGATTACGAGCAGTACTTC | CATPGTGDYEQYF
. | . | TRBJ2-1 | TRBV30 | TGTGCCTGGAGTGGCGGAATCGAGCAGTTCTTC | CAWSGGIEQFF
. | . | TRBJ1-1 | TRBV15 | TGTGCCACCCTCGGTTGGGCGAACACTGAAGCTTTCTTT | CATLGWANTEAFF
. | once | TRBJ2-3 | TRBV5-4 | TGTGCCAGCAGCTTAGATCTACTAGCTACAGATACGCAGTATTTT | CASSLDLLATDTQYF
TRBD2 | . | TRBJ2-1 | TRBV7-3 | TGTGCCAGCAGCTTAACCCGACTAGCGGGAGGGTCTTACAATGAGCAGTTCTTC | CASSLTRLAGGSYNEQFF
. | . | TRBJ1-5 | TRBV5-1 | TGCGCCAGCAGCTTGGCGCTGAATCAGCCCCAGCATTTT | CASSLALNQPQHF
. | . | TRBJ2-1 | TRBV9 | TGTGCCAGCAGCGCTCAGGGCAGCTCCTACAATGAGCAGTTCTTC | CASSAQGSSYNEQFF
. | . | TRBJ2-1 | TRBV28 | TGTGCCAGCAGTATACCTAGTAGGGGCCCATCATACAATGAGCAGTTCTTC | CASSIPSRGPSYNEQFF
TRBD1 | . | TRBJ1-2 | TRBV5-1 | TGCGCCAGCAGCTTGGGACAGGGGGTTGTCAGTGGCTACACCTTC | CASSLGQGVVSGYTF
. | . | TRBJ2-1 | TRBV6-5 | TGTGCCAGCAGTTACGACGACCAGGGGAATGAGCAGTTCTTC | CASSYDDQGNEQFF
. | . | TRBJ1-1 | TRBV10-3 | TGTGCCATCAGTGAGTTTTCCGCTGAGCACACTGAAGCTTTCTTT | CAISEFSAEHTEAFF
. | . | TRBJ2-3 | TRBV7-2 | TGTGCCAGCAGCTCCCCCCGGGGACGGTTGGCCACAGATACGCAGTATTTT | CASSSPRGRLATDTQYF
. | . | TRBJ2-3 | TRBV1 | TGCACCAGCAGCCCCGATGGGGGGGCTAGCACAGATACGCAGTATTTT | CTSSPDGGASTDTQYF
. | once | TRBJ2-5 | TRBV6-5 | TGTGCCAGCAGTTACTCCCGGGGCTTCCAAGAGACCCAGTACTTC | CASSYSRGFQETQYF
. | . | TRBJ1-5 | TRBV28 | TGTGCCAGCAAATCGGCGGGAACTGTGGGCAATCAGCCCCAGCATTTT | CASKSAGTVGNQPQHF
. | . | TRBJ1-1 | TRBV9 | TGTGCCAGCAGCGTAGGGGGTAAGGCTTACACTGAAGCTTTCTTT | CASSVGGKAYTEAFF
TRBD2 | . | TRBJ2-1 | TRBV15 | TGTGCCACCAGCAGGGTTGCGGGGGTGAATGAGCAGTTCTTC | CATSRVAGVNEQFF
. | . | TRBJ1-4 | TRBV6-6 | TGTGCCAGCAGTCAGACTGTTCCTCTTAATGAAAAACTGTTTTTT | CASSQTVPLNEKLFF
TRBD2 | . | TRBJ2-7 | TRBV28 | TGTGCCAGCAGTCAACCTAGCGGGAGGGCCTACGAGCAGTACTTC | CASSQPSGRAYEQYF
TRBD2 | once | TRBJ2-1 | TRBV9 | TGTGCCAGCAACCTAGCGGGAGGAAACAATGAGCAGTTCTTC | CASNLAGGNNEQFF
TRBD1 | . | TRBJ2-5 | TRBV2 | TGTGCCAGCAGCTGGGACAGGGATGAGACCCAGTACTTC | CASSWDRDETQYF
TRBD1 | . | TRBJ2-7 | TRBV10-1 | TGCGCCAGCAGTGAACAGGGGTTGGGCGAGCAGTACTTC | CASSEQGLGEQYF
TRBD2 | once | TRBJ2-3 | TRBV5-1 | TGCGCCAGCAGCGCAGGACTAGCGGACACAGATACGCAGTATTTT | CASSAGLADTDTQYF
. | . | TRBJ2-5 | TRBV9 | TGTGCCAGTGGACAAGGAGGGACCCAGTACTTC | CASGQGGTQYF
. | . | TRBJ2-7 | TRBV5-1 | TGCGCCAGCAGCTTCTACGAGCAGTACTTC | CASSFYEQYF
. | . | TRBJ1-1 | TRBV2 | TGTGCCACCCACCGAGACCTCCTCCCCAGCACTGAAGCTTTCTTT | CATHRDLLPSTEAFF
. | . | TRBJ1-3 | TRBV6-5 | TGTGCCAGCAGTTACTCGAGACAGAACTCTGGAAACACCATATATTTT | CASSYSRQNSGNTIYF
. | . | TRBJ2-7 | TRBV5-1 | TGCGCCAGCAGCTTGGGTAGTTTGAACGAGCAGTACTTC | CASSLGSLNEQYF
TRBD2 | once | TRBJ2-1 | TRBV5-1 | TGCGCCAGCAGCTCCGGGACTAGCGGGAAGCCCTACAATGAGCAGTTCTTC | CASSSGTSGKPYNEQFF
. | . | TRBJ2-7 | TRBV7-8 | TGTGCCAGCAGCTTATCCTTGTTGAGTTTAGACTACGAGCAGTACTTC | CASSLSLLSLDYEQYF
TRBD2 | . | TRBJ2-1 | TRBV5-1 | TGCGCCAGCAGCTTGCCGGGAGGGCCAATCAATGAGCAGTTCTTC | CASSLPGGPINEQFF
. | . | TRBJ2-7 | TRBV30 | TGTGCCTGGAGTGTAAATAGCGCCTCCTACGAGCAGTACTTC | CAWSVNSASYEQYF
. | . | TRBJ2-3 | TRBV27 | TGTGCCAGCAGTTTGGTAGGCGCAGATACGCAGTATTTT | CASSLVGADTQYF
. | . | TRBJ2-7 | TRBV6-5 | TGTGCCAGCAGGTCTCCGGTGGGGGGCTCCTACGAGCAGTACTTC | CASRSPVGGSYEQYF
. | few | TRBJ1-4 | TRBV6-1 | TGTGCCAGCAGTGGGAATGAAAAACTGTTTTTT | CASSGNEKLFF